A selection of T cell receptor beta chains follows, all from one sample in a study of post-analysis software for immune sequencing data. One entry per CDR3 protein, called by TCRdb with MiXCR from the PCR reads. This table has under 650,000 distinct CDR3 sequences, roughly 46% appearing once. The sample taken for sequencing was blood. Receptors were obtained from a girl aged 10-17 years with multiple sclerosis. The CDR3 runs from the conserved cysteine through the conserved F or W. The order of the fields is clone size, V gene, CDR3 protein. Expanded clones are given a class, and other clones once, few, many or no size at all.

>-|TRBV7-9
CASSAALNTF
>-|TRBV5-1
CASSLGLAGSREQYF
>-|TRBV5-1
CASSSGTSPGETQYF
>few|TRBV7-9
CASGTRGGIYNEQFF
>-|TRBV12-3/TRBV12-4
CASRRDSNYGYTF
>-|TRBV7-2
CASSPQGGEYGYTF
>-|TRBV29-1
CSALGGSSSYNEQFF
>-|TRBV12-3/TRBV12-4
CASSYFSGANVLTF
>-|TRBV2
CASYGTGNFYEQYF
>-|TRBV12-3/TRBV12-4
CASTLSYNEQFF
>-|TRBV5-1
CASSPGGKEHGYTF
>-|TRBV12-3/TRBV12-4
CASRVLDGKLFF
>few|TRBV9
CASSVRPSGAYNEQFF
>-|TRBV10-3
CAISGDIGDTQYF
>few|TRBV5-1
CASSVQGGSTDTQYF
>-|TRBV6-5
CASSRSRDSPLHF